Described below is a single T cell receptor beta chain sequence and its context. This clone's antigen is unknown. The input lacks base qualities; no much larger clone sits a single base away. The sample comes from a study of T cell repertoires in cytomegalovirus infection (dated by TCRdb to about 2019). Turning to the overall study: Because public TCR beta signatures pointed to carriage of CMV infection together with the matching HLA type, the HLA type of each donor mattered for the analysis.

Paper-wide results and their limitations: In both this cohort and an independent roughly 330-donor cohort, the cumulative frequency of public TCR beta family members distinguished carriers of CMV infection plus the relevant HLA type. The ex vivo response was dominated by HLA-C-restricted CMV-specific TCR beta clonotypes, which also provided the single most frequent clonotype in two of eight donors.

The CDR3 covers 15 residues, taking in both the cysteine and the phenylalanine. Only the CDR3 portion is preserved as DNA: 45 bases, with reading frame beginning at the first base. V and J lose 5 bases and 3 bases, and a span of 13 bases separates them. Based on the germline V gene, the CDR1 and CDR2 sequences are SGHTA and FQGNSA. Reads for this sample came from an Illumina HiSeq 1500. TCRdb trimmed the raw reads at Q25, called clones with MiXCR and kept productive beta chains. Records with the same CDR3 protein are collapsed into one entry carrying the most frequent genes and DNA. For this sample there are approximately 130,000 distinct CDR3 sequences; 20% to 30% appear just once. The ten top clones hold roughly 35% of the sample.

The chain employs TRBV7-2 and TRBJ2-2; the D gene is not confidently resolved. Sample: PBMCs, sequenced either directly or after in vitro stimulation (not recorded which). The receptor was isolated from a human donor in good health (CMV status not recorded). Some clones in this sample may be carry-over from other donors' samples. In nucleotides, the sequence is TGTGCCAGCAGCCCTAACGCTGCGGACACCGGGGAGCTGTTTTTT. The encoded protein is CASSPNAADTGELFF.